A selection of T cell receptor beta chains follows, all from one sample in a study of cytomegalovirus exposure and HLA in healthy donors. Method: immunoSEQ multiplex PCR; TCRdb's copy keeps in-frame clones and lacks some. This table holds 200,000 to 300,000 clones, about 90% found once. Specimen: PBMCs. The receptor source for this set is a woman aged 25-40 years in good health and CMV-seronegative. CDR3s leave out the opening cysteine and the closing phenylalanine or tryptophan.

j_call: TRBJ2-7; v_call: TRBV6-6; cdr3_aa: ASSWTNYEQY
j_call: TRBJ1-1; v_call: TRBV19; cdr3_aa: ASRRQGAVTEAF
j_call: TRBJ2-3; v_call: TRBV27; cdr3_aa: ASSLSGDTQY
j_call: TRBJ2-3; v_call: TRBV29-1; cdr3_aa: SVIPVGGGTQY
j_call: TRBJ2-1; v_call: TRBV4-1; cdr3_aa: ASSHPGLAANEQF
j_call: TRBJ2-7; v_call: TRBV27; cdr3_aa: ASSRTSGYEQY
j_call: TRBJ2-5; v_call: TRBV27; cdr3_aa: ASSFGWGLAVGETQY
j_call: TRBJ2-7; v_call: TRBV29-1; cdr3_aa: SVDSGGGEQY
j_call: TRBJ1-2; v_call: TRBV29-1; cdr3_aa: SVDKGGSGYT
j_call: TRBJ2-7; v_call: TRBV29-1; cdr3_aa: SVELDRGYEQY
j_call: TRBJ1-5; v_call: TRBV6-4; cdr3_aa: ASSDTDRGHQPQH
j_call: TRBJ2-3; v_call: TRBV7-7; cdr3_aa: ASSSGLLSTDTQY
j_call: TRBJ2-3; v_call: TRBV28; cdr3_aa: ASSHGQVTDTQY
j_call: TRBJ2-7; v_call: TRBV4-3; cdr3_aa: ASSQDGDSREQY
j_call: TRBJ2-5; v_call: TRBV6-6; cdr3_aa: ASSYWGSAQETQY
j_call: TRBJ2-1; v_call: TRBV27; cdr3_aa: ASSRGTSGYNEQF
j_call: TRBJ2-3; v_call: TRBV19; cdr3_aa: ASSILESTDTQY
j_call: TRBJ2-3; v_call: TRBV5-4; cdr3_aa: ASSLGGRGTDTQY
j_call: TRBJ2-3; v_call: TRBV5-1; cdr3_aa: ASSLVVSGRPDTQY
j_call: TRBJ2-4; v_call: TRBV27; cdr3_aa: ASSLGWQEKIKNIQY
j_call: TRBJ1-4; v_call: TRBV7-9; cdr3_aa: ASSLAGQSNEKLF
j_call: TRBJ1-2; v_call: TRBV15; cdr3_aa: ATSRDLFAGQYYGYT
j_call: TRBJ2-1; v_call: TRBV7-3; cdr3_aa: ASSLAASGGSSYNEQF
j_call: TRBJ2-6; v_call: TRBV4-2; cdr3_aa: ASSPVGGANVLT
j_call: TRBJ2-2; v_call: TRBV6-5; cdr3_aa: ASSYAGRGFTGELF
j_call: TRBJ2-3; v_call: TRBV7-3; cdr3_aa: ASSLLGLAVSTDTQY
j_call: TRBJ1-2; v_call: TRBV30; cdr3_aa: AWSVRTGLPNYGYT
j_call: TRBJ2-1; v_call: TRBV28; cdr3_aa: ASSSPSLAGKRDNEQF
j_call: TRBJ1-3; v_call: TRBV19; cdr3_aa: ASSISMARHSGNTIY
j_call: TRBJ2-1; v_call: TRBV7-9; cdr3_aa: ASSFALYSYNEQF
j_call: TRBJ2-1; v_call: TRBV27; cdr3_aa: ASSLGNQGSYNEQF
j_call: TRBJ2-1; v_call: TRBV7-2; cdr3_aa: ASSATYGGVRLGEQF
j_call: TRBJ2-1; v_call: TRBV27; cdr3_aa: ASSQHLLSSYNEQF
j_call: TRBJ2-1; v_call: TRBV25-1; cdr3_aa: ASNRAAGNEQF
j_call: TRBJ1-5; v_call: TRBV30; cdr3_aa: AWMNRKRGQGFNQPQH
j_call: TRBJ2-2; v_call: TRBV5-1; cdr3_aa: ASSLVAQTGQGKAGELF
j_call: TRBJ2-7; v_call: TRBV2; cdr3_aa: ASSVRGYEQY
j_call: TRBJ1-1; v_call: TRBV7-9; cdr3_aa: ASSFTITEAF
j_call: TRBJ2-7; v_call: TRBV28; cdr3_aa: ASSLSADSYEQY
j_call: TRBJ2-2; v_call: TRBV9; cdr3_aa: ASSVALAVANTGELF
j_call: TRBJ1-5; v_call: TRBV6-5; cdr3_aa: ASSYSMSNQPQH
j_call: TRBJ1-1; v_call: TRBV7-3; cdr3_aa: ASSVQQGAEAF
j_call: TRBJ2-2; v_call: TRBV7-6; cdr3_aa: ASSFEGFEELF
j_call: TRBJ2-1; v_call: TRBV11-3; cdr3_aa: ASSFRLAGSRNEQF
j_call: TRBJ2-7; v_call: TRBV7-2; cdr3_aa: ASSLAGPPSYEQY
j_call: TRBJ2-1; v_call: TRBV7-9; cdr3_aa: ASSVPNNEQF
j_call: TRBJ2-7; v_call: TRBV2; cdr3_aa: ASSVSLSYEQY
j_call: TRBJ2-4; v_call: TRBV10-3; cdr3_aa: GGPSWPAKNIQY